The rows below give T cell receptor beta chains drawn from one sample of a study of T cell repertoires in cytomegalovirus infection. TCRdb recomputed calls from the reads with MiXCR, one row per CDR3 protein. Of about 150,000 distinct CDR3 sequences in the sample, less than 25% are singletons; the top ten hold around 9.9%. Sequenced input: PBMCs. Receptor source: a human donor in good health (CMV status not recorded). Some clones in this sample may be carry-over from other donors' samples. The CDR3 runs from the conserved cysteine through the conserved F or W. Each record gives: J gene, V gene, CDR3 length, clone size, D gene, CDR3 DNA, CDR3 protein. The D gene is left open where the match is weak. The size of a clone is reported for some rows only, either as once, few or many, or as a class for expanded clones.

j_call: TRBJ1-5
v_call: TRBV29-1
cdr3_length: 14
clone_size: few
d_call: NA
cdr3_nt: TGCAGCGTTAGAGGAGTTGGAACCAATCAGCCCCAGCATTTT
cdr3_aa: CSVRGVGTNQPQHF

j_call: TRBJ1-1
v_call: TRBV25-1
cdr3_length: 13
clone_size: NA
d_call: NA
cdr3_nt: TGTGCCAGCAGTGACCAGGGTTGGACTGAAGCTTTCTTT
cdr3_aa: CASSDQGWTEAFF

j_call: TRBJ2-3
v_call: TRBV29-1
cdr3_length: 13
clone_size: NA
d_call: NA
cdr3_nt: TGCAGCGTTGAGCTGGAAGCGGCAGATACGCAGTATTTT
cdr3_aa: CSVELEAADTQYF

j_call: TRBJ1-2
v_call: TRBV20-1
cdr3_length: 14
clone_size: few
d_call: NA
cdr3_nt: TGCAGTGCTAGAGATGCCAGGACTAACTATGGCTACACCTTC
cdr3_aa: CSARDARTNYGYTF

j_call: TRBJ1-5
v_call: TRBV29-1
cdr3_length: 15
clone_size: few
d_call: NA
cdr3_nt: TGCAGCGTTGTAGGTGGGTCTGGTAGCAATCAGCCCCAGCATTTT
cdr3_aa: CSVVGGSGSNQPQHF

j_call: TRBJ1-2
v_call: TRBV28
cdr3_length: 12
clone_size: NA
d_call: NA
cdr3_nt: TGTGCCAGCGATTCAGGGATTGGTGGCTACACCTTC
cdr3_aa: CASDSGIGGYTF

j_call: TRBJ1-6
v_call: TRBV3-1
cdr3_length: 15
clone_size: NA
d_call: NA
cdr3_nt: TGTGCCAGCAGTCTCACAGATAGTTATAATTCACCCCTCCACTTT
cdr3_aa: CASSLTDSYNSPLHF

j_call: TRBJ2-1
v_call: TRBV28
cdr3_length: 12
clone_size: NA
d_call: NA
cdr3_nt: TGTGCCAGCAGGGTAGGGGGGAATGAGCAGTTCTTC
cdr3_aa: CASRVGGNEQFF

j_call: TRBJ2-5
v_call: TRBV7-8
cdr3_length: 17
clone_size: NA
d_call: TRBD1
cdr3_nt: TGTGCCAGCAGCTCCACATACAGGGGGCGATCCCCAGAGACCCAGTACTTC
cdr3_aa: CASSSTYRGRSPETQYF

j_call: TRBJ2-7
v_call: TRBV7-9
cdr3_length: 12
clone_size: many
d_call: NA
cdr3_nt: TGTGCCAGCAGCCCGGGCCGGCAGGGAAAGTACTTC
cdr3_aa: CASSPGRQGKYF

j_call: TRBJ2-1
v_call: TRBV6-5
cdr3_length: 17
clone_size: few
d_call: NA
cdr3_nt: TGTGCCAGCAGCATTAGCGTCGCCGTTAAGACCTACAATGAGCAGTTCTTC
cdr3_aa: CASSISVAVKTYNEQFF

j_call: TRBJ2-3
v_call: TRBV7-8
cdr3_length: 17
clone_size: many
d_call: TRBD1
cdr3_nt: TGTGCCAGCAGCTTAGCCGGACAGGTGTTAGGCGGAGATACGCAGTATTTT
cdr3_aa: CASSLAGQVLGGDTQYF

j_call: TRBJ2-1
v_call: TRBV7-2
cdr3_length: 16
clone_size: many
d_call: NA
cdr3_nt: TGTGCCAGCAGCTTAGATAGGGGCGAATCCTACAATGAGCAGTTCTTC
cdr3_aa: CASSLDRGESYNEQFF

j_call: TRBJ2-3
v_call: TRBV9
cdr3_length: 16
clone_size: NA
d_call: TRBD2
cdr3_nt: TGTGCCAGCAGCCCCGGACTAGCGGTTAACACAGATACGCAGTATTTT
cdr3_aa: CASSPGLAVNTDTQYF

j_call: TRBJ2-2
v_call: TRBV11-2
cdr3_length: 16
clone_size: NA
d_call: NA
cdr3_nt: TGTGCCAGCAGCTTAGACGACACGGATTACACCGGGGAGCTGTTTTTT
cdr3_aa: CASSLDDTDYTGELFF

j_call: TRBJ1-2
v_call: TRBV11-2
cdr3_length: 13
clone_size: many
d_call: NA
cdr3_nt: TGTGCCAGCAGCCGGAAGGGGAACTATGGCTACACCTTC
cdr3_aa: CASSRKGNYGYTF

j_call: TRBJ2-7
v_call: TRBV7-2
cdr3_length: 14
clone_size: many
d_call: TRBD2
cdr3_nt: TGTGCCAGCCAACAGACTAGCGGGAGCTACGAGCAGTACTTC
cdr3_aa: CASQQTSGSYEQYF

j_call: TRBJ2-1
v_call: TRBV28
cdr3_length: 13
clone_size: NA
d_call: TRBD1
cdr3_nt: TGTGCCAGCTATTTGACAGGGGGTAATGAGCAGTTCTTC
cdr3_aa: CASYLTGGNEQFF

j_call: TRBJ2-1
v_call: TRBV4-3
cdr3_length: 17
clone_size: NA
d_call: TRBD2
cdr3_nt: TGCGCCAGCAGCCAAGTCTTTCTAGCGGGGCGGTACAATGAGCAGTTCTTC
cdr3_aa: CASSQVFLAGRYNEQFF

j_call: TRBJ1-3
v_call: TRBV9
cdr3_length: 14
clone_size: NA
d_call: NA
cdr3_nt: TGTGCCAGCAGCGTAGAACCCCAGGCTCCAAACATATATTTT
cdr3_aa: CASSVEPQAPNIYF

j_call: TRBJ1-1
v_call: TRBV7-3
cdr3_length: 14
clone_size: many
d_call: NA
cdr3_nt: TGTGCCAGCAGCTTCACCCCTTCGAACACTGAAGCTTTCTTT
cdr3_aa: CASSFTPSNTEAFF

j_call: TRBJ1-1
v_call: TRBV7-6
cdr3_length: 15
clone_size: NA
d_call: NA
cdr3_nt: TGTGCCAGCAGCTCGTCCCTTATTGGGAACACTGAAGCTTTCTTT
cdr3_aa: CASSSSLIGNTEAFF

j_call: TRBJ2-3
v_call: TRBV28
cdr3_length: 15
clone_size: many
d_call: TRBD2
cdr3_nt: TGTGCCAGTACTACTCCGGGACTAGTACCAGATACGCAGTATTTT
cdr3_aa: CASTTPGLVPDTQYF

j_call: TRBJ2-7
v_call: TRBV28
cdr3_length: 15
clone_size: few
d_call: TRBD1
cdr3_nt: TGTGCCAGCAGCGCCTGGACAGGGGGACCCTACGAGCAGTACTTC
cdr3_aa: CASSAWTGGPYEQYF

j_call: TRBJ2-1
v_call: TRBV7-3
cdr3_length: 16
clone_size: few
d_call: NA
cdr3_nt: TGTGCCAGCAGTGCTCGGATGGGGAGAGGGTACAATGAGCAGTTCTTC
cdr3_aa: CASSARMGRGYNEQFF

j_call: TRBJ2-1
v_call: TRBV5-1
cdr3_length: 14
clone_size: many
d_call: NA
cdr3_nt: TGCGCCAGCAGCTTGGACAGCTTAAGCAATGAGCAGTTCTTC
cdr3_aa: CASSLDSLSNEQFF

j_call: TRBJ1-1
v_call: TRBV4-2
cdr3_length: 11
clone_size: NA
d_call: TRBD1
cdr3_nt: TGTGCCAGCAGCCTCGACAGGGTAGCTTTCTTT
cdr3_aa: CASSLDRVAFF

j_call: TRBJ2-3
v_call: TRBV7-3
cdr3_length: 13
clone_size: many
d_call: NA
cdr3_nt: TGTGCCAGCAGCTTAACAGCCACAGATACGCAGTATTTT
cdr3_aa: CASSLTATDTQYF

j_call: TRBJ2-5
v_call: TRBV7-9
cdr3_length: 16
clone_size: few
d_call: TRBD2
cdr3_nt: TGTGCCAGCAGCTCTCAGCGGGAGAAAGGGGGAGAGACCCAGTACTTC
cdr3_aa: CASSSQREKGGETQYF

j_call: TRBJ1-1
v_call: TRBV29-1
cdr3_length: 14
clone_size: NA
d_call: NA
cdr3_nt: TGCAGCGTTGTTCCCCCCCGAGAAAACACTGAAGCTTTCTTT
cdr3_aa: CSVVPPRENTEAFF